This TCR beta chain is from a study of regulatory T cells in long-lasting Graves disease. The germline V gene encodes CDR1 MNHEY and CDR2 SVGEGT. The CDR3 runs to 15 residues. The V end lost 2 bases, the J end lost 6 bases, and 13 bases lay between the germline ends. In building TCR beta libraries, iRepertoire HTBI primers were used together with Arm-PCR of CDR3 regions. One entry per CDR3 protein, called by TCRdb with MiXCR from the multiplex PCR reads. The sample has more than 350,000 distinct CDR3 sequences; more than 12% are singletons. Time point indicated: newly diagnosed GD, antithyroid drugs for less than 3 months. Preparation of the TCR library used RNA extracted from PBMCs. This clonotype was recorded many times. This same sample was also taken into another study, of T cells in Graves' hyperthyroidism and ophthalmopathy. From that report: Clinicians diagnosed patients from clinical symptoms, serum thyroxine and TRAb, thyroid ultrasound and orbital computed tomography.

This TCR was sampled from a woman in her twenties or thirties with Graves disease. Sequenced material: peripheral blood mononuclear cells (PBMCs), taken at new diagnosis, from a patient treated with antithyroid drugs. J is TRBJ2-2 and V is TRBV6-2 or TRBV6-3, with D tentatively TRBD1 (6 bases). The CDR3 DNA reads TGTGCCAGCAGTTACCTCTTACAGGGCCCCGGGGAGCTGTTTTTT. Translated, it gives CASSYLLQGPGELFF.